One T cell receptor beta chain is described in this entry. The antigen it binds to is not known. Base qualities are not provided; no much larger clone lies one nucleotide away. This specimen belongs to a study of early stage breast cancer tumors (dated by TCRdb to the late 2010s). Study-wide context: Of the 15 or so invasive breast tumors, about 13 were found to be estrogen receptor-positive, progesterone receptor-positive and HER2-negative. About 65% of the 12 ER+/PR+/HER2- tumors were invasive ductal carcinomas, while the other four were invasive lobular carcinomas. On average, each sample got about 9-fold read coverage. Across all samples, about 2.9 million templates representing about 1 million unique clonotypes were detected.

Broader findings and caveats from the paper: Compared with adjacent normal breast tissue, tumors had higher clonality and around 2.5-fold greater T cell density. Enriched TCRB sequences shared across patients were found to be mostly commonly generated sequences that were unlikely to play an important role in the tumor microenvironment. Chain pairing and functional markers such as CD4, CD8 and FOXP3 were missed by bulk genomic DNA sequencing of unsorted cells. Repertoires from blood resembled normal breast more closely than tumor, and using blood as a reference for each tissue separated tumor from normal in 14 of 16 patients. Because the cohort was small, a breakdown by tumor subtype could not be done.

The cysteine opens and the phenylalanine closes a CDR3 of 12 amino acids. Only the CDR3 portion is preserved as DNA: 36 bases, with reading frame beginning at the first base. Trimming removed 3 bases from V and 3 bases from J, leaving 6 bases between the germline ends. CDR1 and CDR2 are drawn from the germline V gene: SGDLS, YYNGEE. The study profiled bulk TCR beta-chain repertoires in matched peripheral blood, tumor and adjacent normal breast tissue taken from approximately 15 patients with early-stage breast cancer. Before surgery, roughly 5-11 mL of whole blood was collected in EDTA tubes and processed within 2 hours. Ficoll-Paque centrifugation in SepMate-50 tubes was used to isolate peripheral blood mononuclear cells. For storage in liquid nitrogen, PBMCs were cryopreserved as aliquots of about 2 to 4.5 million cells in about 90% FBS with roughly 10% DMSO. The Qiagen AllPrep DNA/RNA Mini kit was used for genomic DNA extraction.

Each sample was amplified in two independent genomic DNA replicates, using around 550 ng for blood and roughly 1.5 ug for tumor or normal breast. Following the manufacturer's instructions, the ImmunoSeq Intro kit was used to carry out TCRB sequencing on genomic DNA. Multiplex PCR was run for roughly 30 cycles using proprietary primers and spike-in control sequences for absolute quantification. Single-end 150-bp reads were used to sequence an 87-bp fragment spanning the CDR3 plus the flanking V and J genes. Seven samples, each with two replicates, were multiplexed per lane of an Illumina MiSeq using version 3.0 chemistry. The paper's data handling went like this. The vendor's proprietary pipeline handled the raw data processing, merging both replicates into a single result for each sample. To define clonotypes, the study grouped productive rearrangements that shared the V-gene family, CDR3 amino acid sequence and J-gene segment. To compute clonality, the normalized Shannon entropy (Pielou evenness) of TCRB abundances was subtracted from 1. To estimate T cell density, the total number of templates was divided by the input cell count, which was inferred from how much DNA went in. Recon, run with its default parameters, was used to estimate overall repertoire diversity and clonality. Tumor-enriched clonotypes were defined as having over 0.1% abundance in tumor and at least 32-fold higher abundance than in normal breast. The source is immuneACCESS, and TCRdb retained only in-frame sequences with V and J called. Part of the clones is not carried over; for the studies checked, unresolved V genes explain less than half of this, and the remainder is unexplained. The DNA was the basis for D and trimming; V, J and clone size are from that table. The sample includes tens of thousands of clones, with around 72% observed a single time. The ten biggest clones cover roughly 7.2% of the sample.

The chain is assembled from TRBV9 and TRBJ1-1; TRBD1 is a possible D gene, resting on 5 matching bases. The sequencing sample was made of blood. The clonotype was recovered from a person in their fifties or sixties with breast cancer. DNA sequence: TGTGCCAGCAGCGCGACAGACACTGAAGCTTTCTTT. It encodes CASSATDTEAFF.